This T cell receptor beta chain was sequenced during a study of shared clonotypes between healthy human individuals. Study background: Each donor's CD4 naive and CD4 memory cells filled three plates apiece, CD8 naive two, and CD8 memory one. Study results and limitations: Among non-shared clonotypes, generation probabilities were lower than among those shared by all four donors. Large sequencing depth failed to make sorted-subset sequencing complete, rarefaction showed.

CD45RO-negative cells were positively selected for CCR7, leaving out terminally differentiated effector memory CD45RA+ cells. For each subset, genomic DNA was distributed in equal portions over several immunoSEQ plates. Assay used: immunoSEQ multiplex PCR; TCRdb lists only in-frame clones, some missing. The sample yields about 2.2 million clones, around 95% seen once. This CDR3 has 15 residues. CDR1 and CDR2 from the germline V gene are MDHEN and SYDVKM. V lost 1 base and J 0 bases, leaving 7 bases between the germline ends. With respect to this clone: Its specificity is unknown.

Sequenced sample: naive CD8+ T cells from PBMCs. The chain links TRBV28 to TRBJ1-5, with D uncertain. This clonotype was sampled from a man aged 18 to 35 in good health. Some clones in this sample may be carry-over from other donors' samples. The CDR3 region has the DNA TGTGCCAGCAGTTTATATCGGGGTAGCAATCAGCCCCAGCATTTT. It translates to CASSLYRGSNQPQHF.